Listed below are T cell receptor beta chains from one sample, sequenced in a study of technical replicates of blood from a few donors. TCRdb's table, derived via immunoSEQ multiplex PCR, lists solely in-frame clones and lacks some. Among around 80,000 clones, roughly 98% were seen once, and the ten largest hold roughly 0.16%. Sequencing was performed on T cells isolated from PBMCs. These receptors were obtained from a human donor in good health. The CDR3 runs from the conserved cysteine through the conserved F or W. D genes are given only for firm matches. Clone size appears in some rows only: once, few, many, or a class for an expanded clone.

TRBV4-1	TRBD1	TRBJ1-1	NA	TGCGCCAGCAGCCAACTACAGGGGGACACTGAAGCTTTCTTT	CASSQLQGDTEAFF
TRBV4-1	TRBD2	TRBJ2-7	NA	TGCGCCAGCAGCCCAAAACTAGCGGGGACCTACGAGCAGTACTTC	CASSPKLAGTYEQYF
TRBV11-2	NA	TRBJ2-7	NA	TGTGCCAGCAGCTTAGTGCCCAAGAGCTCCTACGAGCAGTACTTC	CASSLVPKSSYEQYF
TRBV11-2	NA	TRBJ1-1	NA	TGTGCCAGCAGATCAACCCCCCAGGGTCTGAACACTGAAGCTTTCTTT	CASRSTPQGLNTEAFF
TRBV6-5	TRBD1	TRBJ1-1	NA	TGTGCCAGCAGTACAGGGGGGAACACTGAAGCTTTCTTT	CASSTGGNTEAFF
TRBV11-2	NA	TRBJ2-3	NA	TGTGCCAGCGCCGACAGGACCTACACAGATACGCAGTATTTT	CASADRTYTDTQYF
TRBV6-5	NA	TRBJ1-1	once	TGTGCCAGCAGCCACGGTGGCGGCACTGAAGCTTTCTTT	CASSHGGGTEAFF
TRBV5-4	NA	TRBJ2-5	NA	TGTGCCAGCAGCTTGTCCGAGGTTCAAGAGACCCAGTACTTC	CASSLSEVQETQYF
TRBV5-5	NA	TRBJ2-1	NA	TGTGCCAGCAGACTCTCACTAGCTCATGAGCAGTTCTTC	CASRLSLAHEQFF
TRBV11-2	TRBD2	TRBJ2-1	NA	TGTGCCAGCAGCTTGGGGACTAGCGGGAGGGACAATGAGCAGTTCTTC	CASSLGTSGRDNEQFF
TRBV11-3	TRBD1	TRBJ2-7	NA	TGTGCCAGCAGCTTCGACAGGGAAACCTACGAGCAGTACTTC	CASSFDRETYEQYF
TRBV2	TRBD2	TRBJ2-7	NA	TGTGCCAGCAGTATTAGCGGGGGGTCCTACGAGCAGTACTTC	CASSISGGSYEQYF
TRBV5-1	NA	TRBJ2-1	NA	TGCGCCAGCAGCTTGGCCCCTATAACTAGTGCCGATGAGCAGTTCTTC	CASSLAPITSADEQFF
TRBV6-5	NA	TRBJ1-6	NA	TGTGCCAGCAGTTACCGGCAGGTTTATAATTCACCCCTCCACTTT	CASSYRQVYNSPLHF
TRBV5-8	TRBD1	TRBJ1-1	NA	TGTGCCAGCAGCTTGGTGAGGGGACAGGCTTTCTTT	CASSLVRGQAFF
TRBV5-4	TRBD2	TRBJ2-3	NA	TGTGCCAGCAGCTTGCCCCCCTTGCTAGCGGACACAGATACGCAGTATTTT	CASSLPPLLADTDTQYF
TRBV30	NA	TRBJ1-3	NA	TGTGCCTGGGGGGAGGTTGGCTCTGGAAACACCATATATTTT	CAWGEVGSGNTIYF
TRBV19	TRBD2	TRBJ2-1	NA	TGTGCCAGTAGTATGAGGTTAGCGGGAGTGGATCACAATGAGCAGTTCTTC	CASSMRLAGVDHNEQFF
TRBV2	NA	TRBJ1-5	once	TGTGCCAGCAGGCAGGGGTTGAGCAATCAGCCCCAGCATTTT	CASRQGLSNQPQHF
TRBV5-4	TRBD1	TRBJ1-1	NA	TGTGCCAGCACTTTAGACAGGGGGATTTTGGGAGCTTTCTTT	CASTLDRGILGAFF
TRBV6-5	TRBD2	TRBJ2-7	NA	TGTGCCAGCAGTTACTCGCCTAGCGGGGGGTCCTACGAGCAGTACTTC	CASSYSPSGGSYEQYF
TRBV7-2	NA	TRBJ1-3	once	TGTGCCAGCAGTCCACCTGGGACTCGCGGAAACACCATATATTTT	CASSPPGTRGNTIYF
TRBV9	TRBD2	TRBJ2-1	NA	TGTGCCAGCAGCGAACGCGGGCTAGCGGGAGGAGGTCGGGGTTACAATGAGCAGTTCTTC	CASSERGLAGGGRGYNEQFF
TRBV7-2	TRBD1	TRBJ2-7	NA	TGTGCCAGCAGATTGGACAGGGGGCAAGGGGAGCAGTACTTC	CASRLDRGQGEQYF
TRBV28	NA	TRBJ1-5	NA	TGTGCCAGCAGTTCCCCCGGGGATTCGGGGCCCCAGCATTTT	CASSSPGDSGPQHF
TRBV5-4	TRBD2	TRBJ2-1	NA	TGTGCCACCTTACTTAGCGGGAGTAATGAGCAGTTCTTC	CATLLSGSNEQFF
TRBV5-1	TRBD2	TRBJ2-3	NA	TGCGCCAGCAGCTCCGAGCGGGGATACACAGATACGCAGTATTTT	CASSSERGYTDTQYF
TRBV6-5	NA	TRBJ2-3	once	TGTGCCAGCAGTTACTCGTTGCGGGGCGGCACAGATACGCAGTATTTT	CASSYSLRGGTDTQYF
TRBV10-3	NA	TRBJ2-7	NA	TGTGCCATCAGTCGGGGGTCCTACGAGCAGTACTTC	CAISRGSYEQYF
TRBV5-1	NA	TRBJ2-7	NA	TGCGCCAGCAGCTTCGCCGGGAACGAGCAGTACTTC	CASSFAGNEQYF
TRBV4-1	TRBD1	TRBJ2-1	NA	TGCGCCAGCAGGAAAGGACAGGGAGTCAATGAGCAGTTCTTC	CASRKGQGVNEQFF
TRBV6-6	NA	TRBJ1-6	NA	TGTGCCAGCACCTCGATGAGGGCCTATAATTCACCCTTCCACTTT	CASTSMRAYNSPFHF
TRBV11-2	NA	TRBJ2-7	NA	TGTGCCAGCAGCTTAGATGGGCACAGCTCCTACGAGCAGTACTTC	CASSLDGHSSYEQYF
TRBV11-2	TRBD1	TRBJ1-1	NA	TGTGCCAGCAGCTTAGATCTCCTGGGACAGGGAAGGGACACTGAAGCTTTCTTT	CASSLDLLGQGRDTEAFF
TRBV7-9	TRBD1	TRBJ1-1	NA	TGTGCCAGCAGCTTAGGAGACAGGGGGCTCACTGAAGCTTTCTTT	CASSLGDRGLTEAFF
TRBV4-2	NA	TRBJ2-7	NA	TGTGCCAGCAGCCCGACGGGACACACCTACGAGCAGTACTTC	CASSPTGHTYEQYF
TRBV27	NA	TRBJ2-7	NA	TGTGCCAGCAGTACCCGTGACAAGGCTGCCTACGAGCAGTACTTC	CASSTRDKAAYEQYF
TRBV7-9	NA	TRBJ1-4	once	TGTGCCAGCAGCTTGGACAGCGGTAATGAAAAACTGTTTTTT	CASSLDSGNEKLFF
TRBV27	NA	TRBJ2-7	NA	TGTGCCAGCAGTTCCCGGGACAACTCCTACGAGCAGTACTTC	CASSSRDNSYEQYF
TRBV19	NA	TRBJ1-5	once	TGTGCCAGTAGGTTACAGGGAAGCAATCAGCCCCAGCATTTT	CASRLQGSNQPQHF
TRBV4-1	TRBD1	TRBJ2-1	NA	TGCGCCAGCAGCCAGACGATCGGGACAGGGTACAATGAGCAGTTCTTC	CASSQTIGTGYNEQFF
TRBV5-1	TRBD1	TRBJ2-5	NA	TGCGCCAGCAGCAGGGACAGGGGGGAAGAGACCCAGTACTTC	CASSRDRGEETQYF